A single T cell receptor (beta chain) is shown here with its context. Recruited during active infection, patients (from Seattle) were subsequently followed longitudinally. The CDR3 runs 13 residues. Germline V gene data show CDR1 as MNHEY and CDR2 as SVGAGI. With V trimmed by 3 bases and J by 8 bases, 6 bases remained unmatched. The sample originates from a study of blood T cell repertoires in COVID-19. Clones were sequenced by immunoSEQ multiplex PCR, and TCRdb holds only the in-frame ones, with some missing. The sample lists 250,000 to 350,000 clones, around 82% occurring once. The clonotype comes from a human donor with COVID-19, enrolled during active disease. The donor label of this sample is uncertain. The sample taken for sequencing was peripheral blood. The V call is TRBV6-5, the J call TRBJ1-1; 7 nucleotides align to TRBD1. CDR3 sequence (DNA): TGTGCCAGCAGTTATCAAGGGGGCCGCGAAGCTTTCTTT. Residues: CASSYQGGREAFF.